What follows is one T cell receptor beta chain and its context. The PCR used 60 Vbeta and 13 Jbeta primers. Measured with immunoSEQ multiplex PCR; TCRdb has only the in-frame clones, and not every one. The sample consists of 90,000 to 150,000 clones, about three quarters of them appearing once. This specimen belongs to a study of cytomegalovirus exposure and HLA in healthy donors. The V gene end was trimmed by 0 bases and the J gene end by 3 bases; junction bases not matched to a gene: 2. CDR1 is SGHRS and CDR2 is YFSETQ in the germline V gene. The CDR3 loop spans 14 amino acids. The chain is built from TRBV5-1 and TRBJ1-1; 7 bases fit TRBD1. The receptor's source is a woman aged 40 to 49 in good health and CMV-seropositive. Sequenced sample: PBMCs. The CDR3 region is CASSLGGTDTEAFF. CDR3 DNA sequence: TGCGCCAGCAGCTTGGGCGGGACAGACACTGAAGCTTTCTTT.